The 15 T cell receptor beta chains given below trace back to one sample, sequenced in a study of human T cells and chemical hapten exposure. TCRdb reanalysed the RACE reads using MiXCR and keeps one entry per CDR3 protein. The sample holds about 70,000 distinct CDR3 sequences, over 6.5% seen once. Stated time point: patch test 2, 6 weeks after DPC sensitization. Treatment denoted: therapeutic diphenylcyclopropenone sensitization with weekly scalp DPC. The sample was whole blood, taken in connection with sensitization to the hapten diphenylcyclopropenone (DPC). The source is a woman aged 45-59 years with alopecia areata. Some clones in this sample may be carry-over from other donors' samples.

This clonotype came up many times. The chain has TRBV6-4 and TRBJ1-3; 8 bases agree with TRBD1. V gave up 6 bases and J gave up 2 bases; unmatched junction bases: 6. This CDR3 has 15 amino acids. Germline V CDR1 and CDR2: MRHNA, SNTAGT. CDR3 nucleotides: TGTGCCAGCAGGCCGGGACAGGATGCTGGAAACACCATATATTTT. Amino acid sequence: CASRPGQDAGNTIYF.

This clonotype appeared a few times. The chain employs TRBV20-1 and TRBJ2-7, with TRBD2 matching over 11 bases. With V trimmed by 6 bases and J by 5 bases, 6 bases remained unmatched. CDR1 is DFQATT and CDR2 is SNEGSKA in the germline V gene (reference sequence). The CDR3 covers 13 residues. CDR3 sequence reads: CSAPLAGGDEQYF. CDR3 DNA sequence: TGCAGTGCGCCCCTAGCGGGAGGAGACGAGCAGTACTTC.

This chain links TRBV12-3 or TRBV12-4 with TRBJ1-2, with TRBD1 identical over 7 bases. The CDR3 runs 14 residues. The V segment lost 6 bases and the J segment 9 bases; nucleotides outside the gene matches: 13. The DNA for the CDR3 is TGTGCCAGCAGCGATCTTATGACAGGGAGTCGCTACACCTTC. This sequence encodes CASSDLMTGSRYTF.

This clonotype was counted only a few times. This chain uses TRBV10-3 with TRBJ2-7; TRBD1 matches 8 bases. Trimming took 3 bases from V and 6 from J; bases not matched to a gene: 1. Germline CDR1 ENHRY, CDR2 SYGVKD. This CDR3 contains 12 residues. Here the CDR3 reads CAISDGQGEQYF. The CDR3 nucleotides read TGTGCCATCAGTGATGGACAGGGCGAGCAGTACTTC.

This chain links TRBV20-1 with TRBJ2-7; possible D gene TRBD1, 6 bases. The CDR3 is made up of 14 amino acids. Trimming left V 0 bases short and J 2 bases short, with 11 bases between. Germline V gene lookup returns CDR1 DFQATT and CDR2 SNEGSKA (reference sequence). The CDR3 region has the DNA TGCAGTGCTAGAGATTTGACAGGTACCTACGAGCAGTACTTC. Its translation is CSARDLTGTYEQYF.

This CDR3 reads CASSRGAGLAQYF. DNA for the CDR3: TGTGCCAGCAGCCGGGGGGCGGGGTTGGCGCAGTATTTT. This rearrangement joins TRBV3-1 to TRBJ2-3, with D possibly being TRBD1 or TRBD2 (6 bases each). The CDR3 has 13 residues. V lost 4 bases, J lost 10 bases, and 15 bases lay in between. The germline V gene encodes CDR1 LGHDT and CDR2 YNNKEL (reference sequence).

The sample holds many counts of this clonotype. The rearrangement links TRBV29-1 to TRBJ2-3; D is possibly TRBD2 (6 bases). V lost 4 bases and J 4 bases, leaving 12 bases between the germline ends. There are 13 residues in the CDR3. Germline lookup yields CDR1 SQVTM and CDR2 ANQGSEA. CDR3 loop: CSVVRPSADTQYF. Written as DNA, the CDR3 is TGCAGCGTTGTTCGCCCTAGCGCAGATACGCAGTATTTT.

The table lists this clonotype with a few counts. The V gene is TRBV14, the J gene TRBJ2-1; 10 bases are shared with TRBD2. The length of the CDR3 is 17 residues. Germline assignment: CDR1 SGHDN and CDR2 FVKESK. J lost 8 bases, V lost 0 bases, and 10 bases had no gene match. CDR3 residues: CASSQDRSSGRIYEQFF. The DNA of the CDR3 is TGTGCCAGCAGCCAAGATCGGAGTAGCGGGAGGATCTATGAGCAGTTCTTC.

About this clonotype: The junction departs from germline at one end; a sequencing error may be responsible. This chain joins TRBV7-9 and TRBJ1-6; D might be TRBD1 (5 bases). Germline V gene data show CDR1 as SEHNR and CDR2 as FQNEAQ (reference sequence). The CDR3 spans 18 residues. CDR3 in DNA: TGTGCCAGCAGCTTAGCGGGAAGGGGCCGCTCCTATAATTCACCCCTCAACTTT. This codes for CASSLAGRGRSYNSPLNF. Complete variable domain (other parts from reference TRBV7-9 and TRBJ1-6): DTGVSQNPRHKITKRGQNVTFRCDPISEHNRLYWYRQTLGQGPEFLTYFQNEAQLEKSRLLSDRFSAERPKGSFSTLEIQRTEQGDSAMYLCASSLAGRGRSYNSPLNFGNGTRLTVT.

The table lists this clonotype with a few counts. The chain links TRBV2 to TRBJ2-4; tentatively, D is TRBD1 or TRBD2 (5 bases each). With 1 base removed from V and 2 bases from J, the gap between germline ends came to 21 bases. The CDR3 is 19 residues long. Germline V lookup: CDR1 SNHLY, CDR2 FYNNEI. CDR3 coding DNA: TGTGCCAGCAGTGAAGGGAGTCGGGGCAGGCAAGCCCCCAAAAACATTCAGTACTTC. Translation gives CASSEGSRGRQAPKNIQYF.

This clonotype was detected many times. The rearrangement joins TRBV15 to TRBJ1-6; no reliable D call. CDR1 and CDR2 from the germline V gene are LNHNV and YYDKDF (reference sequence). The germline V and J ends were trimmed by 0 bases and 15 bases, with 15 bases remaining between them. The CDR3 loop spans 14 amino acids. The CDR3, as DNA: TGTGCCACCAGCAGAGATCCGGCCGAAGTACTCCTCCACTTT. It codes for CATSRDPAEVLLHF.

This clonotype appeared many times. The chain recombines TRBV12-3 or TRBV12-4 with TRBJ1-1; TRBD1 agrees at 8 bases. J lost 8 bases, V lost 7 bases, and 9 bases had no gene match. The CDR3 loop spans 13 amino acids. This chain's CDR3 is CASKTPGQVEAFF. The DNA of the CDR3 is TGTGCCAGCAAGACACCGGGACAGGTAGAAGCTTTCTTT.

The CDR3 DNA follows: TGTGCCAGCAGCTTAGACTCGACAGGGGGGCAAGAGACCCAGTACTTC. Translating gives CASSLDSTGGQETQYF. The genes are TRBV7-8 and TRBJ2-5, with 9 bases matching TRBD1. The CDR3 runs to 16 residues. V lost 1 base, J lost 2 bases, and 5 bases stayed unmatched. CDR1 is SGHVS and CDR2 is FQNEAQ in the germline V gene.

The rearrangement joins TRBV5-1 to TRBJ2-3, with 11 bases identical to TRBD2. The CDR3 length is 15 residues. V shed 2 bases and J 5 bases; nucleotides not matched to a gene: 4. Per germline, CDR1 SGHRS and CDR2 YFSETQ. The CDR3 loop reads CASSFTSGSRDTQYF. DNA of the CDR3: TGCGCCAGCAGCTTCACTAGCGGGAGCCGAGATACGCAGTATTTT.

This clonotype was recorded a few times. This chain connects TRBV6-2 or TRBV6-3 to TRBJ1-5; D is unresolved. Germline values: CDR1 MNHEY, CDR2 SVGEGT. The CDR3 loop spans 15 amino acids. Between the trimmed V and J ends, which lost 2 bases and 2 bases, there was a span of 10 bases. The CDR3 region is CASSYQGGGNQPQHF. DNA for the CDR3: TGTGCCAGCAGTTACCAAGGTGGCGGCAATCAGCCCCAGCATTTT.